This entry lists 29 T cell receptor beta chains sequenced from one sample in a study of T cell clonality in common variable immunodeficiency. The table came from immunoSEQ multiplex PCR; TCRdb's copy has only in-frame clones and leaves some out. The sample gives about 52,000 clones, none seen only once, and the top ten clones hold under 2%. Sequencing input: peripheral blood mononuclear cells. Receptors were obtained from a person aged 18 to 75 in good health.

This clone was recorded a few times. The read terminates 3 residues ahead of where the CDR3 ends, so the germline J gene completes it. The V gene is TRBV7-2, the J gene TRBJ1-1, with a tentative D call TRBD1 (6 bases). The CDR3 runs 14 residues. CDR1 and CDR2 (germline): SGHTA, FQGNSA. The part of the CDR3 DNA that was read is TGTGCCAGCACCCACCGGGACAAAACCTACGAG. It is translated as CASTHRDKTYE. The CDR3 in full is CASTHRDKTYEAFF.

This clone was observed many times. The DNA read from the CDR3 is TGTGCCAGCAGCCACTCGGTCGGGGGGAGCGGGGGC. It codes for CASSHSVGGSGG. The whole CDR3 is CASSHSVGGSGGYTF. J is TRBJ1-2 and V is TRBV7-2; D possibly corresponds to TRBD1 (5 bases). The observed sequence ends 3 residues before the CDR3 terminus, with the missing tail filled in from the germline J gene. The germline V gene encodes CDR1 SGHTA and CDR2 FQGNSA. This CDR3 region has 15 residues.

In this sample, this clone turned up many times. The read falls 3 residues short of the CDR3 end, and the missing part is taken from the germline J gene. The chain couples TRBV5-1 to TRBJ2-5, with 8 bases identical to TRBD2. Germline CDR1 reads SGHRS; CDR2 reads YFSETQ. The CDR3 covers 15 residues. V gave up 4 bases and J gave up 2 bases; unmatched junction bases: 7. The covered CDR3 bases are TGCGCCAGCAGCCAGGTAGCGGGAAGACAAGAGACC. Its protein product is CASSQVAGRQET. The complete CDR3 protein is CASSQVAGRQETQYF.

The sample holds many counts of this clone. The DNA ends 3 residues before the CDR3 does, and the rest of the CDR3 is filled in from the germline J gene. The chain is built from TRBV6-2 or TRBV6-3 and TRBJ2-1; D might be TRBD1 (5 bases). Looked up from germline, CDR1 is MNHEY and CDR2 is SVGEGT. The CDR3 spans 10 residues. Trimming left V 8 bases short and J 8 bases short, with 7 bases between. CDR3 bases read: TGTGCCAGCCAGGGTTATGAG. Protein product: CASQGYE. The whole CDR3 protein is CASQGYEQFF.

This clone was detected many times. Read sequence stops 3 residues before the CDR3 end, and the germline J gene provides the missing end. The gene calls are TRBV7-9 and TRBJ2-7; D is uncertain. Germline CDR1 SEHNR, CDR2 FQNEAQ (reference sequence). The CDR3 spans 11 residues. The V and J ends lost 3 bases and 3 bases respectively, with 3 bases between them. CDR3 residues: CASSFSYEQYF. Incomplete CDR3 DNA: TGTGCCAGCAGCTTTAGCTACGAG.

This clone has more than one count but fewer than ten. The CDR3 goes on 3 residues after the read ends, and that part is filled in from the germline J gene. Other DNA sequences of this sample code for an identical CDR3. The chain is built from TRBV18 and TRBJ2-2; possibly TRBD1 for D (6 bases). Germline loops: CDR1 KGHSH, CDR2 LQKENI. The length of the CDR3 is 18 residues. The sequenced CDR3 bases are TGTGCCAGCTCACTCCCCGCTTACCCCCAGGGGTCGGGTGAAAAG. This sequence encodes CASSLPAYPQGSGEK. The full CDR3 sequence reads CASSLPAYPQGSGEKLFF.

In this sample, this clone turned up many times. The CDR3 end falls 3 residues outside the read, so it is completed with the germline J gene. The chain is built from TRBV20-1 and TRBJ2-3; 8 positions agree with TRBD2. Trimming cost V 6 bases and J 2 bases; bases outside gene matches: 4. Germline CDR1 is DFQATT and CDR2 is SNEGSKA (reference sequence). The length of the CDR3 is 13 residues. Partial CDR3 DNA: TGCAGTGCAACCGGGGGGGCCACAGATACG. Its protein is CSATGGATDT. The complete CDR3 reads CSATGGATDTQYF.

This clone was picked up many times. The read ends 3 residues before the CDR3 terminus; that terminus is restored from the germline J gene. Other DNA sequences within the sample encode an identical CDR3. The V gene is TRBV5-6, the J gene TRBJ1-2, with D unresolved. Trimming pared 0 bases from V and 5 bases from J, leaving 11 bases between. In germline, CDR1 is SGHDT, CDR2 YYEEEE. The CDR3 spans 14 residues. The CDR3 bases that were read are TGTGCCAGCAGCTTGGGCACGGGTTCTTATGGC. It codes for CASSLGTGSYG. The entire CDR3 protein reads CASSLGTGSYGYTF.

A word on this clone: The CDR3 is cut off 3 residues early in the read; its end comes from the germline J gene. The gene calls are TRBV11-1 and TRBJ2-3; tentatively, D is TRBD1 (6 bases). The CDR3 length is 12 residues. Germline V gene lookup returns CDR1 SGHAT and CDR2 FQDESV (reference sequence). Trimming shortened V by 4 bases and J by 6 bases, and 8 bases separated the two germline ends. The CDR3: CASSSGVDTQYF. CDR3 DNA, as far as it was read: TGTGCCAGCAGCTCAGGGGTGGATACG.

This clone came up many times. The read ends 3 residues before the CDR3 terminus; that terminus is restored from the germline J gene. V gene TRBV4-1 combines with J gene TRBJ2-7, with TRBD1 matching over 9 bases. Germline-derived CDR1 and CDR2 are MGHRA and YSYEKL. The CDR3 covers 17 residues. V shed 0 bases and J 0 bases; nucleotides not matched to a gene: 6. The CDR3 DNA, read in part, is TGCGCCAGCAGCCAAGATCTCCCGACAGGGGGCTCCTACGAG. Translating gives CASSQDLPTGGSYE. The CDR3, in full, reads CASSQDLPTGGSYEQYF.

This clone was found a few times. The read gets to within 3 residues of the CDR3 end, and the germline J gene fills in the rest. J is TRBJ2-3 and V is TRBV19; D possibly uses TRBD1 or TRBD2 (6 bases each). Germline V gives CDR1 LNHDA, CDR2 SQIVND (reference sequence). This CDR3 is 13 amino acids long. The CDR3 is CASSIPGEETQYF. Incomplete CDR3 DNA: TGTGCCAGTAGTATCCCAGGGGAGGAGACG.

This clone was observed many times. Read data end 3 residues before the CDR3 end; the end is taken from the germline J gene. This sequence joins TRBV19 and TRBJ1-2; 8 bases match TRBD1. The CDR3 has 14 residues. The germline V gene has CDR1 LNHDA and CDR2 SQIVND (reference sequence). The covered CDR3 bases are TGTGCCAGTAGCCACGGACAGGGTGTTCTCGGC. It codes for CASSHGQGVLG. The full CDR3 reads CASSHGQGVLGYTF.

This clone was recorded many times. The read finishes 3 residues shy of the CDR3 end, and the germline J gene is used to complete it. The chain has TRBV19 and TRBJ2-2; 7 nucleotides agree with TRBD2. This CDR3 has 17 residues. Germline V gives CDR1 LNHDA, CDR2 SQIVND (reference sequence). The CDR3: CASSIGRTGVAGPPLFF. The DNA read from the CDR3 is TGTGCCAGTAGTATTGGACGTACCGGTGTAGCGGGTCCTCCG.

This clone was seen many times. The CDR3 protein is CASSIGSGRSINEQFF. Incomplete CDR3 DNA: TGTGCCAGTAGTATAGGTAGCGGGAGGAGTATCAATGAG. The chain uses TRBV19 and TRBJ2-1, with 10 bases that match TRBD2. The observed sequence ends 3 residues before the CDR3 terminus, with the missing tail filled in from the germline J gene. Germline lookup yields CDR1 LNHDA and CDR2 SQIVND (reference sequence). J gave up 6 bases and V 1 base, and 6 bases lay outside the gene matches. The CDR3 spans 16 residues.

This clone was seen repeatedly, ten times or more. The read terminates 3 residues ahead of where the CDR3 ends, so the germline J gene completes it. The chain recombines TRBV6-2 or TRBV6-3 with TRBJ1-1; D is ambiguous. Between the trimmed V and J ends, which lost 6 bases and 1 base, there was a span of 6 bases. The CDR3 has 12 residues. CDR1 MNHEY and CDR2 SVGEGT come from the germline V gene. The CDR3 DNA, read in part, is TGTGCCAGCAGGAGCACGAACACTGAA. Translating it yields CASRSTNTE. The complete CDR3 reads CASRSTNTEAFF.

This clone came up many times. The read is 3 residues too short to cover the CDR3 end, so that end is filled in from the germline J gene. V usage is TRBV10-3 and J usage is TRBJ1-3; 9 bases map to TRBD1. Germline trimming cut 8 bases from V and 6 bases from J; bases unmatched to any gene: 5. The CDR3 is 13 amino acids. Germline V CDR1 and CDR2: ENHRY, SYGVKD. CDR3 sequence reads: CAIGTGYQNTIYF. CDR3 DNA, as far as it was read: TGTGCCATCGGGACAGGGTACCAAAACACC.

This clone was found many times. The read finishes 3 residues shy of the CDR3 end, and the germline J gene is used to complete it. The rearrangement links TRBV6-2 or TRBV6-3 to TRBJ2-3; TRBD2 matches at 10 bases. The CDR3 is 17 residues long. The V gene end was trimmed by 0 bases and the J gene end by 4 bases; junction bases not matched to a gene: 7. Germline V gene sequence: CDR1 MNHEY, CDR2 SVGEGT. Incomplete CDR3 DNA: TGTGCCAGCAGTTACTCTGGGCTAGCGGGAGATGCAGATACG. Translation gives CASSYSGLAGDADT. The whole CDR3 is CASSYSGLAGDADTQYF.

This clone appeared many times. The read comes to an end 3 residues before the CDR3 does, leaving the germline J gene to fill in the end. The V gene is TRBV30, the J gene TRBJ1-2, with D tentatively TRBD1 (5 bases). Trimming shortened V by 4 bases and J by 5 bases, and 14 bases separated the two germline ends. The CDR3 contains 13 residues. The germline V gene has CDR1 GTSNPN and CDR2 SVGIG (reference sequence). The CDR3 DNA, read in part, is TGTGCCTGGATGGGACTTGGCGATTATGGC. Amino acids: CAWMGLGDYG. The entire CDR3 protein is CAWMGLGDYGYTF.

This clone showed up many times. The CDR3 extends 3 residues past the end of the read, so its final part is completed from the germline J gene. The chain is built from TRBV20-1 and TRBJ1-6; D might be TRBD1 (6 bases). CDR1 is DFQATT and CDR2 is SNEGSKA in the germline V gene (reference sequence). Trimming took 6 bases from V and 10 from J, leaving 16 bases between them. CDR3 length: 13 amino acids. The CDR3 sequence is CSAQGRGLSPLHF. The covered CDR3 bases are TGCAGTGCCCAGGGGCGAGGCCTCTCACCC.

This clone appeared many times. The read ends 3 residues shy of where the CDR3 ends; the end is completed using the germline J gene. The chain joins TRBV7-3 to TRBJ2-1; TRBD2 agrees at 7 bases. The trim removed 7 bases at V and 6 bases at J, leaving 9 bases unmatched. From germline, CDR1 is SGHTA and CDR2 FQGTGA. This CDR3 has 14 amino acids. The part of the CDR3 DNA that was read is TGTGCCAGCAAGGGCGGGGAGGGCAGCAATGAG. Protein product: CASKGGEGSNE. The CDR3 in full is CASKGGEGSNEQFF.

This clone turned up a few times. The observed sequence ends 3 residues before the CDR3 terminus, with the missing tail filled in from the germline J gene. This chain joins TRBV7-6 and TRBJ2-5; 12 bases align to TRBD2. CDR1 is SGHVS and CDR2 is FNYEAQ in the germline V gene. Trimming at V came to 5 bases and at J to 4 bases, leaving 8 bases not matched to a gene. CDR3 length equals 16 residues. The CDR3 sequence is CASSMASGRGGETQYF. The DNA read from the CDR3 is TGTGCCAGCAGCATGGCTAGCGGGAGGGGCGGAGAGACC.

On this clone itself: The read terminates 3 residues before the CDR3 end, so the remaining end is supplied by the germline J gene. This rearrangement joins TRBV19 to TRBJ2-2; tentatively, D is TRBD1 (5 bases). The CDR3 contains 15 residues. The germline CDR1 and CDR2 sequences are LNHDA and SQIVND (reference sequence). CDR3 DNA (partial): TGTGCCAGTCTTCTTCAGGGCTCTGGGGCCAACGTG. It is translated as CASLLQGSGANV. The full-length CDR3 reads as CASLLQGSGANVLFF.

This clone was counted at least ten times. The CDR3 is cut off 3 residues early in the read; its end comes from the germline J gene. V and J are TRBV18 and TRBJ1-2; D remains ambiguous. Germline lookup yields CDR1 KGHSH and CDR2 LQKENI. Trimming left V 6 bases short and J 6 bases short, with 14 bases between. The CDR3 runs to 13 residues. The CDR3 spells CASSQAGEDGYTF. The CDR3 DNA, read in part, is TGTGCCAGCTCCCAAGCAGGAGAGGATGGC.

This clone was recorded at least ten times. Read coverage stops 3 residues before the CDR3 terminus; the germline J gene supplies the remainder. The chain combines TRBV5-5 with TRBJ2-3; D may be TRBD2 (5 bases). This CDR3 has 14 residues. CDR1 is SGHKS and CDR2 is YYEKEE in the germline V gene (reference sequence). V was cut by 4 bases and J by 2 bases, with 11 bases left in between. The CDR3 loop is CASSPGDATDTQYF. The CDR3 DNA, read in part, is TGTGCCAGCAGCCCCGGGGATGCCACAGATACG.

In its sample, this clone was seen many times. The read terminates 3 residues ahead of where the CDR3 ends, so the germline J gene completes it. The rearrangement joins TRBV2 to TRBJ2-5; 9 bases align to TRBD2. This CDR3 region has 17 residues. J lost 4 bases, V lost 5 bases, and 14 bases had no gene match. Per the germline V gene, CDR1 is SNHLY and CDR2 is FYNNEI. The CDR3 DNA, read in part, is TGTGCCAGCAGTTCTCCCGCCGGGCGGGGGGGCCGAGAGACC. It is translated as CASSSPAGRGGRET. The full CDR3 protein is CASSSPAGRGGRETQYF.

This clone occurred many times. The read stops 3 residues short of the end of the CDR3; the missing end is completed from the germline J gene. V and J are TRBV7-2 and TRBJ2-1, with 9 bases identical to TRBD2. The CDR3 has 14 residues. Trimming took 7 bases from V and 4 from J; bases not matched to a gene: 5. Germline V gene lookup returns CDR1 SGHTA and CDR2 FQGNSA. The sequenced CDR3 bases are TGTGCCAGCAAGACTAGCGGAGCTTACAATGAG. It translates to CASKTSGAYNE. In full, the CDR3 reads CASKTSGAYNEQFF.

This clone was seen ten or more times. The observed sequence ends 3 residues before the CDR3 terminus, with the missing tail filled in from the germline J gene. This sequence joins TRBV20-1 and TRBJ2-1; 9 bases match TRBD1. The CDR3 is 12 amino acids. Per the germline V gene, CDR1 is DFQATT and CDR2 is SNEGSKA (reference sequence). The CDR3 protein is CRRTGDSFEQFF. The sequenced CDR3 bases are TGCAGGAGGACAGGGGATTCATTTGAG.

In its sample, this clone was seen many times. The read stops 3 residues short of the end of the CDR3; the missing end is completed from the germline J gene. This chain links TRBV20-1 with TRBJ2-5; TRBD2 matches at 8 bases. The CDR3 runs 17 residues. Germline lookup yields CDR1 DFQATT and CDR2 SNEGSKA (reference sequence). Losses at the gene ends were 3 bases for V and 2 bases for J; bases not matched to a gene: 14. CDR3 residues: CSASSFLLAANQETQYF. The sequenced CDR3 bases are TGCAGTGCTAGCTCCTTCTTACTAGCGGCCAATCAAGAGACC.

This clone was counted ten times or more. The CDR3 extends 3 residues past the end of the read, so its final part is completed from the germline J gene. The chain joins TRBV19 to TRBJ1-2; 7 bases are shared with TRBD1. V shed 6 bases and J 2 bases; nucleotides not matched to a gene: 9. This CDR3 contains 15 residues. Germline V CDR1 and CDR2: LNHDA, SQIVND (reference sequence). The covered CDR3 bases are TGTGCCAGTAGGCCCCCGGGACAGCGAAACTATGGC. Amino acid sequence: CASRPPGQRNYG. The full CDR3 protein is CASRPPGQRNYGYTF.